This T cell receptor beta chain was captured by sequencing in a study of shared clonotypes between healthy human individuals. Samples underwent the assay at deep level. Some clones are missing from TCRdb's copy, which holds only in-frame ones; the method was immunoSEQ multiplex PCR. Among 980,000 or so clones listed, approximately 80% were seen once. The trim removed 3 bases at V and 4 bases at J, leaving 8 bases unmatched. CDR1 and CDR2 from the germline V gene are SGDLS and YYNGEE. This CDR3 has 16 residues. Study findings and constraints: Despite large depth, rarefaction showed incomplete sorted-subset sequencing. Among several donors, roughly 5% of naive CD4 clonotypes were found in common. Naive subsets usually exceeded memory subsets in estimated richness.

A word on this clone: The antigen is not known.

This sequence was found in a man aged 18 to 30 in good health. The V gene is TRBV9, the J gene TRBJ1-3; 9 positions match TRBD1. The sequencing sample was made of memory CD4+ T cells sorted from blood. Subset specified: CD45RA-negative fraction. The CDR3 DNA reads as TGTGCCAGCAGCGCTTCACAGGGGGCCAGCGGAAACACCATATATTTT. Encoded protein: CASSASQGASGNTIYF.